What follows describes a single T cell receptor (beta chain). These data come from a study of cytomegalovirus exposure and HLA in healthy donors. The CDR3 is 13 residues long. The germline CDR1 and CDR2 sequences are MNHEY and SMNVEV (reference sequence). The germline V and J ends were trimmed by 9 bases and 1 base, with 12 bases remaining between them. PCR primers comprised 60 Vbeta and 13 Jbeta primers. The data were produced by immunoSEQ multiplex PCR, yet TCRdb's version contains in-frame clones alone and is incomplete. The data show about 130,000 clones, with 65% to 80% seen just once and approximately 3.4% held by the top ten.

The specimen was PBMCs. The chain has TRBV27 and TRBJ2-5; a possible D gene is TRBD2 (6 bases). The clonotype was recovered from a man aged 40-49 years in good health and CMV-seronegative. CDR3 DNA sequence: TGTGCCAGACGGCGGGGATTCCAAGAGACCCAGTACTTC. Residues: CARRRGFQETQYF.